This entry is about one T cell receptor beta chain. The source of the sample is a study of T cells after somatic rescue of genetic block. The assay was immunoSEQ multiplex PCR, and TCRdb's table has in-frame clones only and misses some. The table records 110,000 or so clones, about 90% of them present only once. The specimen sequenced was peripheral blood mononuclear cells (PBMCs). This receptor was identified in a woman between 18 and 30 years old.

The CDR3 region is CASSGTGDRTDTQYF. In nucleotides, the CDR3 is TGTGCCAGCAGTGGAACAGGGGATCGCACAGATACGCAGTATTTT. The J gene is TRBJ2-3, the V gene TRBV28, with 7 nucleotides matching TRBD1. The germline gives CDR1 MDHEN, CDR2 SYDVKM. The CDR3 is 15 residues long. After removal of 5 bases from V and 1 base from J, the junction contained 6 bases not matched to a gene.